The 28 T cell receptor beta chains below come from one sample, sequenced in a study of blood T cell repertoires in COVID-19. Some clones are missing from TCRdb's copy, which holds only in-frame ones; the method was immunoSEQ multiplex PCR. Among fewer than 250,000 clones, 80% to 85% were seen once, and the ten largest hold less than 20%. The specimen sequenced was peripheral blood. These TCRs come from a man aged 30 to 39 with active or convalescent COVID-19.

The CDR3 DNA reads TGCAGCGTGGGGGGACTAGGGGGTTTCGAGACCCAGTACTTC. This sequence encodes CSVGGLGGFETQYF. V gene TRBV29-1 combines with J gene TRBJ2-5, with 8 bases that match TRBD2. The CDR3 loop spans 14 amino acids. J lost 5 bases, V lost 6 bases, and 11 bases had no gene match. In germline, CDR1 is SQVTM, CDR2 ANQGSEA.

The CDR3 DNA reads TGTGCCCGGGGGACAGGGGGATATGGCTACACCTTC. Translation gives CARGTGGYGYTF. V is TRBV7-2 and J is TRBJ1-2; 11 positions match TRBD1. CDR1 is SGHTA and CDR2 is FQGNSA in the germline V gene. Unmatched junction bases numbered 4, after V lost 11 bases and J lost 5 bases. The CDR3 has 12 residues. The full variable domain, with the rest looked up from reference TRBV7-2 and TRBJ1-2, is GAGVSQSPSNKVTEKGKDVELRCDPISGHTALYWYRQSLGQGLEFLIYFQGNSAPDKSGLPSDRFSAERTGGSVSTLTIQRTQQEDSAVYLCARGTGGYGYTFGSGTRLTVV.

The rearrangement links TRBV2 to TRBJ2-3; the D is unclear. With 6 bases removed from V and 3 bases from J, the gap between germline ends came to 4 bases. CDR1 and CDR2 (germline): SNHLY, FYNNEI. CDR3 length: 11 residues. This chain's CDR3 is CASSPTDTQYF. The CDR3 DNA sequence: TGTGCCAGCAGCCCGACAGATACGCAGTATTTT.

Only a few counts were recorded for this clone. V usage is TRBV30 and J usage is TRBJ2-6, with TRBD1 as a possible D gene (5 bases). Germline CDR1 GTSNPN, CDR2 SVGIG (reference sequence). V lost 0 bases, J lost 0 bases, and 9 bases lay in between. The CDR3 loop spans 16 amino acids. CDR3 in amino acids: CAWSVLGASGANVLTF. The DNA for the CDR3 is TGTGCCTGGAGTGTACTTGGGGCCTCTGGGGCCAACGTCCTGACTTTC.

The rearrangement uses TRBV27 and TRBJ2-7; 7 bases are a match to TRBD2. CDR1 and CDR2 (germline): MNHEY, SMNVEV (reference sequence). V gave up 3 bases and J gave up 2 bases; unmatched junction bases: 10. The CDR3 has 16 residues. The CDR3 nucleotides read TGTGCCAGCAGTTTGGCAGCGGGACTTGGTGCCTACGAGCAGTACTTC. It encodes CASSLAAGLGAYEQYF.

CDR3 nucleotides: TGTGCCAGCGGGGCAGGGTGGAATGAGCAGTTCTTC. Amino acids: CASGAGWNEQFF. The chain has TRBV6-6 and TRBJ2-1; D possibly corresponds to TRBD1 (5 bases). The CDR3 is 12 residues long. Per germline, CDR1 MNHNY and CDR2 SVGAGI (reference sequence). V was cut by 8 bases and J by 7 bases, with 12 bases left in between.

This chain joins TRBV11-3 and TRBJ2-1; 10 positions match TRBD1. The junction had 7 bases not matched to a gene; V was cut back by 5 bases and J by 6 bases. This CDR3 has 15 residues. Germline assignment: CDR1 SGHNT and CDR2 YENEEA. CDR3 amino acids: CASSPPGQGRNEQFF. CDR3 bases: TGTGCCAGCAGCCCCCCGGGACAGGGGCGCAATGAGCAGTTCTTC.

In this sample, this clone turned up once. The rearrangement links TRBV27 to TRBJ2-2; TRBD1 matches at 7 bases. Per the germline V gene, CDR1 is MNHEY and CDR2 is SMNVEV (reference sequence). The junction had 3 bases not matched to a gene; V was cut back by 6 bases and J by 5 bases. The CDR3 runs to 13 residues. Here the CDR3 reads CASRPQGTGELFF. CDR3 coding DNA: TGTGCCAGCAGACCACAGGGGACCGGGGAGCTGTTTTTT.

This clone has more than one count but fewer than ten. The chain joins TRBV11-3 to TRBJ2-1, with unresolved D. Trimming took off 1 base at V and 4 bases at J, with 5 bases between the two ends. The CDR3 totals 13 residues. Germline CDR1 reads SGHNT; CDR2 reads YENEEA. The CDR3 here is CASSLATYNEQFF. CDR3 DNA: TGTGCCAGCAGCTTAGCGACATACAATGAGCAGTTCTTC.

The chain uses TRBV28 and TRBJ1-2, with 10 bases identical to TRBD1. The CDR3 loop spans 13 amino acids. In germline, CDR1 is MDHEN, CDR2 SYDVKM. Unmatched junction bases numbered 6, after V lost 6 bases and J lost 8 bases. CDR3 residues: CASSMGQGKGYTF. The CDR3 bases are TGTGCCAGCAGCATGGGACAGGGGAAGGGCTACACCTTC.

The chain combines TRBV6-5 with TRBJ2-1; 7 bases fit TRBD2. The V and J ends lost 2 bases and 4 bases, in that order; junction bases with no gene match: 5. Germline assignment: CDR1 MNHEY and CDR2 SVGAGI. This CDR3 has 15 residues. The CDR3 loop is CASSYVSSGYNEQFF. The CDR3 DNA reads as TGTGCCAGCAGTTACGTATCTAGCGGTTACAATGAGCAGTTCTTC.

This clone was seen a few times. This sequence joins TRBV6-5 and TRBJ2-2; D ambiguous. CDR3 length equals 11 residues. Germline V gives CDR1 MNHEY, CDR2 SVGAGI. Trimming stripped 8 bases from V and 8 bases from J, with 9 bases between. For the CDR3, the DNA is TGTGCCAGCTGGGCAATGGGGGAGCTGTTTTTT. Residues: CASWAMGELFF.

Notes on this clone: Within the sample, other DNA sequences also encode this same CDR3. The gene calls are TRBV6-6 and TRBJ2-7; a possible D gene is TRBD2 (5 bases). V shed 0 bases and J shed 4 bases, with 7 bases lying between them. CDR1 is MNHNY and CDR2 is SVGAGI in the germline V gene (reference sequence). The CDR3 length is 13 residues. CDR3 DNA sequence: TGTGCCAGCAGTTACTCACGGGGTTACGAGCAGTACTTC. Translation gives CASSYSRGYEQYF.

The chain combines TRBV13 with TRBJ1-5; 8 bases are shared with TRBD1. This CDR3 contains 13 residues. CDR1 and CDR2 (germline): PRHDT, FYEKMQ (reference sequence). CDR3 sequence: CGLGQGLGQPQHF. For the CDR3, the DNA is TGTGGGCTCGGACAGGGATTAGGGCAGCCCCAGCATTTT.

The chain uses TRBV5-1 and TRBJ2-7; TRBD2 matches 9 bases. Germline V CDR1 and CDR2: SGHRS, YFSETQ. V trimming: 0 bases; J trimming: 6 bases; junction bases outside the gene matches: 16. CDR3 size: 18 residues. For the CDR3, the DNA is TGCGCCAGCAGCTTGGCCGCCGGGACTAGCTCTACCCGGGTCGAGCAGTACTTC. This codes for CASSLAAGTSSTRVEQYF.

The chain combines TRBV18 with TRBJ1-6; weak D call: TRBD1 (5 bases). The CDR3 runs to 17 residues. From germline, CDR1 is KGHSH and CDR2 LQKENI. Trimming stripped 3 bases from V and 5 bases from J, with 17 bases between. Here the CDR3 reads CASSPGEGPIDNSPLHF. CDR3 coding DNA: TGTGCCAGCTCACCCGGGGAGGGACCAATAGATAATTCACCCCTCCACTTT.

The chain links TRBV15 to TRBJ1-5; 7 bases agree with TRBD1. V lost 3 bases, J lost 7 bases, and 12 bases stayed unmatched. This CDR3 has 16 amino acids. The germline V gene has CDR1 LNHNV and CDR2 YYDKDF (reference sequence). CDR3 in DNA: TGTGCCACCAGCAGTGCCCGACAGGGCCTAAGACAGCCCCAGCATTTT. Amino acids: CATSSARQGLRQPQHF. Full variable domain (rest looked up from reference TRBV15 and TRBJ1-5): DAMVIQNPRYQVTQFGKPVTLSCSQTLNHNVMYWYQQKSSQAPKLLFHYYDKDFNNEADTPDNFQSRRPNTSFCFLDIRSPGLGDTAMYLCATSSARQGLRQPQHFGDGTRLSIL.

The V and J genes are TRBV27 and TRBJ1-6, with a tentative D call TRBD1 (5 bases). The germline CDR1 and CDR2 sequences are MNHEY and SMNVEV (reference sequence). The CDR3 is made up of 16 amino acids. V lost 3 bases to trimming and J lost 9 bases, with 18 bases between them. The CDR3, as DNA: TGTGCCAGCAGTTTGGTCCTAGGGGATGGCGGTTCACCCCTCCACTTT. Its translation is CASSLVLGDGGSPLHF.

V gene TRBV19 combines with J gene TRBJ2-2; D unresolved. Germline values: CDR1 LNHDA, CDR2 SQIVND (reference sequence). The CDR3 sequence is 13 residues long. The germline V and J ends were trimmed by 2 bases and 7 bases, with 8 bases remaining between them. The CDR3 region has the DNA TGTGCCAGTAGTATACTGGGCTTCGGGGAGCTGTTTTTT. Translating gives CASSILGFGELFF.

This chain joins TRBV11-2 and TRBJ1-3; 7 bases fit TRBD1. The CDR3 runs to 14 residues. Germline loops: CDR1 SGHAT, CDR2 FQNNGV. V shed 5 bases, J shed 6 bases, and the junction held 7 bases outside the gene matches. CDR3 in amino acids: CASSARGIVNTIYF. CDR3 sequence (DNA): TGTGCCAGCAGCGCCAGGGGGATCGTAAACACCATATATTTT.

A few counts support this clone. The chain uses TRBV4-3 and TRBJ2-1; possibly TRBD2 for D (6 bases). There are 16 residues in the CDR3. Germline CDR1 is LGHNA and CDR2 is YSLEER. The V gene lost 4 bases and the J gene lost 9 bases, with 22 bases spanning the gap. The CDR3 is CASSLGSKATIGEQFF. In DNA, the CDR3 is TGCGCCAGCAGCCTCGGGAGTAAGGCAACAATCGGTGAGCAGTTCTTC.

The chain uses TRBV7-7 and TRBJ2-1; TRBD1 aligns across 7 bases. V lost 2 bases, J lost 5 bases, and 6 bases stayed unmatched. There are 15 residues in the CDR3. Germline assignment: CDR1 SSHAT and CDR2 FNYEAQ (reference sequence). The CDR3 coding sequence is TGTGCCAGCAGCTTACTACTAGGGACAGACAATGAGCAGTTCTTC. Amino acids: CASSLLLGTDNEQFF.

The CDR3 DNA follows: TGTGCCAGCAGTGGGGGAGGGAATGAAAAACTGTTTTTT. Its translation: CASSGGGNEKLFF. The chain couples TRBV12-3 or TRBV12-4 to TRBJ1-4; weak D call: TRBD1 (5 bases). Trimming removed 5 bases at V and 5 bases at J, with 9 bases between. This CDR3 spans 13 amino acids.

As for this clone: Other DNA sequences from this sample encode an identical CDR3 as well. The CDR3 DNA is TGTGCCAGCTCACCAGCGCGAGAGACCCAGTACTTC. Translating it yields CASSPARETQYF. The V gene is TRBV18, the J gene TRBJ2-5; D uncertain. The germline CDR1 and CDR2 sequences are KGHSH and LQKENI. The CDR3 loop spans 12 amino acids. The ends were cut back, 2 bases at V and 4 bases at J, with 5 bases in the middle.

Here the CDR3 DNA reads TGTGCCAGCAGTTTCCAGGGACAGGGGGATTATGGCTACACCTTC. As protein: CASSFQGQGDYGYTF. The gene calls are TRBV27 and TRBJ1-2; 11 bases are shared with TRBD1. Germline V gene lookup returns CDR1 MNHEY and CDR2 SMNVEV (reference sequence). The CDR3 extends over 15 amino acids. V shed 3 bases and J 5 bases; nucleotides not matched to a gene: 5.

The V and J genes are TRBV19 and TRBJ2-7, with 7 bases fitting TRBD1. The CDR3 has 14 residues. The trim removed 7 bases at V and 1 base at J, leaving 7 bases unmatched. Germline values: CDR1 LNHDA, CDR2 SQIVND (reference sequence). CDR3 in DNA: TGTGCCAGTAACCGACAGGGCGAATCCTACGAGCAGTACTTC. Its translation is CASNRQGESYEQYF.

V gene TRBV4-2 combines with J gene TRBJ2-7; TRBD1 matches 7 bases. CDR3 length equals 14 residues. In germline, CDR1 is LGHNA, CDR2 YNFKEQ. V dropped 3 bases and J dropped 2; count of bases not matched to a gene: 4. CDR3: CASSQGQGAYEQYF. Here the CDR3 DNA reads TGTGCCAGCAGCCAGGGGCAGGGGGCCTACGAGCAGTACTTC.

In DNA form, the CDR3 reads TGCGCCAGCAGCCAAGATACGGGTATCGATGGCTACACCTTC. Translating it yields CASSQDTGIDGYTF. The V and J genes are TRBV4-3 and TRBJ1-2; D call uncertain. The CDR3 runs to 14 residues. Germline V gene lookup returns CDR1 LGHNA and CDR2 YSLEER. The germline V and J ends were trimmed by 0 bases and 6 bases, with 11 bases remaining between them.